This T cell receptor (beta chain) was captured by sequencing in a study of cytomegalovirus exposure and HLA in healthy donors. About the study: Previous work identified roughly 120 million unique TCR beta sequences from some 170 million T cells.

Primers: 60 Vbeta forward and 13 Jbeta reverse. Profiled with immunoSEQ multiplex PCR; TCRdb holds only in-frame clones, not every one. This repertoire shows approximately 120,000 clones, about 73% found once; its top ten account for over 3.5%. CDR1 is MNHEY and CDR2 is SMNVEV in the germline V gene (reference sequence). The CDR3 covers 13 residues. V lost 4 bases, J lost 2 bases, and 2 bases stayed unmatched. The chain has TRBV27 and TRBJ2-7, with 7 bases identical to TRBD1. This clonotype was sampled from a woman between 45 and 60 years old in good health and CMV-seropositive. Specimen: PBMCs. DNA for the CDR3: TGTGCCAGCAGTTCCAGGGGGACCTACGAGCAGTACTTC. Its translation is CASSSRGTYEQYF.